This is a list of T cell receptor beta chains from one sample in a study of blood T cell repertoires in COVID-19. Generated by immunoSEQ multiplex PCR, the TCRdb table keeps only in-frame clones and is missing some. In the table there are roughly 150,000 clones, around four fifths of which are singletons. The specimen sequenced was PBMCs or T cells enriched from blood (not recorded which). The receptors stem from a man aged 70-80 years who had been exposed to COVID-19. Both conserved end residues are part of each CDR3. A D gene is named only where the DNA matches it firmly. Clone size appears in some rows only: once, few, many, or a class for an expanded clone.

D gene: TRBD1; clone size: NA; J gene: TRBJ1-6; V gene: TRBV7-2; CDR3 DNA: TGTGCCAGCAGCTTCGCATCCAGGGGGGTAGGGCCCCTCCACTTT; CDR3 protein: CASSFASRGVGPLHF
D gene: TRBD2; clone size: NA; J gene: TRBJ2-1; V gene: TRBV7-2; CDR3 DNA: TGTGCCAGCAGCTTGAAGCGGGGGTTTACGGATGAGCAGTTCTTC; CDR3 protein: CASSLKRGFTDEQFF
D gene: NA; clone size: NA; J gene: TRBJ2-5; V gene: TRBV12-5; CDR3 DNA: TGTGCTAGTGCTTTGCTGACTAGTTCAGAGACCCAGTACTTC; CDR3 protein: CASALLTSSETQYF
D gene: NA; clone size: NA; J gene: TRBJ1-2; V gene: TRBV15; CDR3 DNA: TGTGCCACCAGCAGAGATCGTGTAGGGGGAGCTGCTGACTATGGCTACACCTTC; CDR3 protein: CATSRDRVGGAADYGYTF
D gene: NA; clone size: once; J gene: TRBJ1-2; V gene: TRBV7-2; CDR3 DNA: TGTGCCAGCAGCCTCCAGTCCGGGACAAAAAGGGATGGCTACACCTTC; CDR3 protein: CASSLQSGTKRDGYTF
D gene: NA; clone size: once; J gene: TRBJ2-1; V gene: TRBV7-2; CDR3 DNA: TGTGCCAGCACCGGACAGCGGGAAAGCTCCTACAATGAGCAGTTCTTC; CDR3 protein: CASTGQRESSYNEQFF
D gene: TRBD1; clone size: NA; J gene: TRBJ1-2; V gene: TRBV6-5; CDR3 DNA: TGTGCCAGCAGCCTCCTGACAGGGCACTATGGCTACACCTTC; CDR3 protein: CASSLLTGHYGYTF
D gene: NA; clone size: few; J gene: TRBJ1-2; V gene: TRBV4-1; CDR3 DNA: TGCGCCAGCAGCCGGTTTACAGGGAGATCAGGGTATGGCTACACCTTC; CDR3 protein: CASSRFTGRSGYGYTF
D gene: NA; clone size: NA; J gene: TRBJ2-7; V gene: TRBV5-1; CDR3 DNA: TGCGCCAGCAGCTTGGACCCACCAGGGAAAGAGCAGTACTTC; CDR3 protein: CASSLDPPGKEQYF
D gene: TRBD1; clone size: once; J gene: TRBJ2-4; V gene: TRBV5-1; CDR3 DNA: TGCGCCAGCAGCCAGGGACAGGGGGTGAACATTCAGTACTTC; CDR3 protein: CASSQGQGVNIQYF
D gene: NA; clone size: NA; J gene: TRBJ2-4; V gene: TRBV21-1; CDR3 DNA: TGTGCCAGCAGCAAAGCGCATAGTTGCGGGAGGTCCAAAAACATTCAGTACTTC; CDR3 protein: CASSKAHSCGRSKNIQYF
D gene: TRBD2; clone size: NA; J gene: TRBJ2-1; V gene: TRBV19; CDR3 DNA: TGTGCCAGTAGTGAGAGGGGACTAGCGGGGACGGCTTTCTATGAGCAGTTCTTC; CDR3 protein: CASSERGLAGTAFYEQFF
D gene: TRBD1; clone size: NA; J gene: TRBJ1-2; V gene: TRBV19; CDR3 DNA: TGTGCCAGTGAGACAGGGGCGGGCTATGGCTACACCTTC; CDR3 protein: CASETGAGYGYTF
D gene: NA; clone size: NA; J gene: TRBJ2-7; V gene: TRBV5-4; CDR3 DNA: TGTGCCAGCAGCTTGGAACAGGGACGAGGGCAGTACTTC; CDR3 protein: CASSLEQGRGQYF
D gene: NA; clone size: NA; J gene: TRBJ1-1; V gene: TRBV12-3/TRBV12-4; CDR3 DNA: TGTGCCAGCAGTTTTAACATGAACACTGAAGCTTTCTTT; CDR3 protein: CASSFNMNTEAFF
D gene: NA; clone size: NA; J gene: TRBJ1-2; V gene: TRBV6-2/TRBV6-3; CDR3 DNA: TGTGCCAGCAGTTACCCCAGCTATGGCTACACCTTC; CDR3 protein: CASSYPSYGYTF
D gene: NA; clone size: NA; J gene: TRBJ1-4; V gene: TRBV19; CDR3 DNA: TGTGCCAGTAGTATCACCGGGGTTCAGGAAAAACTGTTTTTT; CDR3 protein: CASSITGVQEKLFF
D gene: NA; clone size: NA; J gene: TRBJ1-2; V gene: TRBV5-6; CDR3 DNA: TGTGCCAGCAGCCCACCACAGGTTACCTATGGCTACACCTTC; CDR3 protein: CASSPPQVTYGYTF
D gene: TRBD1; clone size: NA; J gene: TRBJ2-7; V gene: TRBV5-1; CDR3 DNA: TGCGCCAGCAGCCTCGGGACAGGTATCACCGAGCAGTACTTC; CDR3 protein: CASSLGTGITEQYF
D gene: NA; clone size: NA; J gene: TRBJ2-7; V gene: TRBV20-1; CDR3 DNA: TGCAGTGCTAGTTACACAGGTGACTACGAGCAGTACTTC; CDR3 protein: CSASYTGDYEQYF
D gene: NA; clone size: NA; J gene: TRBJ1-6; V gene: TRBV2; CDR3 DNA: TGTGCCAGCAGTTCAGGACAATATGGATCACCCCTCCACTTT; CDR3 protein: CASSSGQYGSPLHF
D gene: TRBD2; clone size: NA; J gene: TRBJ2-3; V gene: TRBV6-2/TRBV6-3; CDR3 DNA: TGTGCCAGCAGTTACCTCAGACTAGCTAGCACAGATACGCAGTATTTT; CDR3 protein: CASSYLRLASTDTQYF
D gene: NA; clone size: once; J gene: TRBJ2-1; V gene: TRBV11-2; CDR3 DNA: TGTGCCAGCAGCCCCTGGGGAGATCTGTCGGGGAAGCAGTTCTTC; CDR3 protein: CASSPWGDLSGKQFF
D gene: TRBD2; clone size: NA; J gene: TRBJ2-1; V gene: TRBV10-1; CDR3 DNA: TGCGCCAGCAGTGAGTGGACTAGCGGGAAGGATGAGCAGTTCTTC; CDR3 protein: CASSEWTSGKDEQFF
D gene: TRBD1; clone size: NA; J gene: TRBJ1-6; V gene: TRBV7-6; CDR3 DNA: TGTGCCAGCAGCGGACGGGACAGGGGGCCTTCACCCCTCCACTTT; CDR3 protein: CASSGRDRGPSPLHF
D gene: NA; clone size: NA; J gene: TRBJ1-1; V gene: TRBV5-6; CDR3 DNA: TGTGCCAGCAGCTTTCTACGCACTGAAGCTTTCTTT; CDR3 protein: CASSFLRTEAFF
D gene: NA; clone size: NA; J gene: TRBJ2-7; V gene: TRBV18; CDR3 DNA: TGTGCCAGCTCACCATCGGACAGCCCCTACGAGCAGTACTTC; CDR3 protein: CASSPSDSPYEQYF
D gene: TRBD2; clone size: NA; J gene: TRBJ2-5; V gene: TRBV30; CDR3 DNA: TGTGCCTGGAGTGACGGTGCGGGAGGGGAGACCCAGTACTTC; CDR3 protein: CAWSDGAGGETQYF
D gene: NA; clone size: NA; J gene: TRBJ2-1; V gene: TRBV28; CDR3 DNA: TGTGCCAGCAGTTTAAGAGCTATCTCCTACAATGAGCAGTTCTTC; CDR3 protein: CASSLRAISYNEQFF
D gene: TRBD2; clone size: NA; J gene: TRBJ2-1; V gene: TRBV3-1/TRBV3-2; CDR3 DNA: TGTGCCAGCAGCCAAGATTGGAGGCTAGCGGGAGGGCCGGGAAATGAGCAGTTCTTC; CDR3 protein: CASSQDWRLAGGPGNEQFF
D gene: TRBD1; clone size: NA; J gene: TRBJ2-2; V gene: TRBV28; CDR3 DNA: TGTGCCAGCAGACAGGGGATCGGGGAGCTGTTTTTT; CDR3 protein: CASRQGIGELFF
D gene: TRBD2; clone size: NA; J gene: TRBJ2-2; V gene: TRBV27; CDR3 DNA: TGTGCCAGCAGTTTATCCAGCGGGGGGTATTCGAACACCGGGGAGCTGTTTTTT; CDR3 protein: CASSLSSGGYSNTGELFF
D gene: TRBD1; clone size: NA; J gene: TRBJ1-5; V gene: TRBV6-1; CDR3 DNA: TGTGCCAGCAGTGCGGGGGGGACAGGGGGCGGGCAGCCCCAGCATTTT; CDR3 protein: CASSAGGTGGGQPQHF
D gene: TRBD2; clone size: NA; J gene: TRBJ2-3; V gene: TRBV19; CDR3 DNA: TGTGCCAGTAGTGAAACTAGCGGGCCCACAGATACGCAGTATTTT; CDR3 protein: CASSETSGPTDTQYF
D gene: NA; clone size: NA; J gene: TRBJ1-5; V gene: TRBV7-2; CDR3 DNA: TGTGCCAGCAGCACCACAGGGCCCAATCAGCCCCAGCATTTT; CDR3 protein: CASSTTGPNQPQHF
D gene: NA; clone size: NA; J gene: TRBJ1-6; V gene: TRBV27; CDR3 DNA: TGTGCCAGCAGTTACTCGGGGAATGGTTCACCCCTCCACTTT; CDR3 protein: CASSYSGNGSPLHF
D gene: NA; clone size: NA; J gene: TRBJ2-7; V gene: TRBV2; CDR3 DNA: TGTGCCAGCAGTGAATGGCCCACAGGATCTTACGAGCAGTACTTC; CDR3 protein: CASSEWPTGSYEQYF
D gene: TRBD2; clone size: NA; J gene: TRBJ2-2; V gene: TRBV5-4; CDR3 DNA: TGTGCCAGCAGCCGATCCAGCGGGGGCACCGGGGAGCTGTTTTTT; CDR3 protein: CASSRSSGGTGELFF
D gene: TRBD1; clone size: few; J gene: TRBJ1-1; V gene: TRBV2; CDR3 DNA: TGTGCCAGCAGATTGGCGGGACAGTCGAACACTGAAGCTTTCTTT; CDR3 protein: CASRLAGQSNTEAFF
D gene: NA; clone size: NA; J gene: TRBJ2-1; V gene: TRBV19; CDR3 DNA: TGTGCCAGTAGCAAGAGCCGCGATCTTTACAATGAGCAGTTCTTC; CDR3 protein: CASSKSRDLYNEQFF
D gene: NA; clone size: NA; J gene: TRBJ2-2; V gene: TRBV5-1; CDR3 DNA: TGCGCCAGCAGCAGTTGGCCCGGGGAGCTGTTTTTT; CDR3 protein: CASSSWPGELFF
D gene: TRBD2; clone size: NA; J gene: TRBJ2-1; V gene: TRBV28; CDR3 DNA: TGTGCCAGCGGGAGGGATATTAATGAGCAGTTCTTC; CDR3 protein: CASGRDINEQFF
D gene: NA; clone size: NA; J gene: TRBJ2-5; V gene: TRBV29-1; CDR3 DNA: TGCAGCGTTGGGGGGATTTATATTCGGGACACTCAAGAGACCCAGTACTTC; CDR3 protein: CSVGGIYIRDTQETQYF
D gene: NA; clone size: NA; J gene: TRBJ2-3; V gene: TRBV7-2; CDR3 DNA: TGTGCCAGCAGCTTACTGAGGGCGGGCGATACGCAGTATTTT; CDR3 protein: CASSLLRAGDTQYF
D gene: NA; clone size: NA; J gene: TRBJ2-5; V gene: TRBV12-3/TRBV12-4; CDR3 DNA: TGTGCCAGCAGCCCCGGCCAAGAGACCCAGTACTTC; CDR3 protein: CASSPGQETQYF
D gene: TRBD2; clone size: NA; J gene: TRBJ2-1; V gene: TRBV11-2; CDR3 DNA: TGTGCCAGCAGCCCCGGTAGGACTAGCGGGGGGGCCTGGGATGAGCAGTTCTTC; CDR3 protein: CASSPGRTSGGAWDEQFF
D gene: NA; clone size: few; J gene: TRBJ1-1; V gene: TRBV11-2; CDR3 DNA: TGTGCCAGCAGCTACCCCCCCGGGGGGGGAATTGAAGCTTTCTTT; CDR3 protein: CASSYPPGGGIEAFF
D gene: TRBD2; clone size: NA; J gene: TRBJ2-7; V gene: TRBV6-6; CDR3 DNA: TGTGCCAGCAGCTCGACTAGCGGGGCTACCTACGAGCAGTACTTC; CDR3 protein: CASSSTSGATYEQYF
D gene: TRBD2; clone size: NA; J gene: TRBJ2-1; V gene: TRBV9; CDR3 DNA: TGTGCCAGCAGCGGGACTAGCAGGTCCTACAATGAGCAGTTCTTC; CDR3 protein: CASSGTSRSYNEQFF
D gene: NA; clone size: NA; J gene: TRBJ1-3; V gene: TRBV29-1; CDR3 DNA: TGCAGCGCGACCCTCTCCGCGGCCACCATATATTTT; CDR3 protein: CSATLSAATIYF
D gene: TRBD2; clone size: NA; J gene: TRBJ2-5; V gene: TRBV2; CDR3 DNA: TGTGCCAGCAGAAAATCCGGGACTAGCGGAAAAGAGACCCAGTACTTC; CDR3 protein: CASRKSGTSGKETQYF